Following are 24 T cell receptor beta chains from one sample sequenced in a study of T cell changes during pregnancy in multiple sclerosis. Produced via immunoSEQ multiplex PCR; TCRdb's table is partial and in-frame only. The profile shows 45,000 to 60,000 clones, 90% of them singletons. The specimen was CD8+ T cells from peripheral blood mononuclear cells, collected before pregnancy. The receptors here all came from a female donor with multiple sclerosis, enrolled in a pregnancy study.

This chain links TRBV5-1 with TRBJ2-5, with a possible D match to TRBD1 (6 bases). V was cut by 3 bases and J by 2 bases, with 14 bases left in between. Germline V CDR1 and CDR2: SGHRS, YFSETQ. The CDR3 extends over 15 amino acids. The CDR3 coding sequence is TGCGCCAGCAGCTCCGAAGGGGGAGAGCAAGAGACCCAGTACTTC. This translates into CASSSEGGEQETQYF.

The chain carries TRBV11-3 and TRBJ2-1; 13 bases fit TRBD2. This CDR3 is built from 17 residues. Germline CDR1 SGHNT, CDR2 YENEEA. The V segment lost 5 bases and the J segment 8 bases; nucleotides outside the gene matches: 12. The CDR3, as DNA: TGTGCCAGCAGCCACCCCCAGGGACTAGCGGGGAAGGATGAGCAGTTCTTC. It is translated as CASSHPQGLAGKDEQFF.

CDR3 protein: CASSKQFSGSSGYTF. CDR3 sequence (DNA): TGTGCCAGCAGCAAACAGTTCTCTGGGAGTTCGGGCTACACCTTC. This chain uses TRBV5-4 with TRBJ1-2, with no clear D. This CDR3 contains 15 residues. Trimming removed 4 bases from V and 8 bases from J, with 21 bases in between. Germline CDR1 and CDR2: SGHNT and YYREEE (reference sequence).

This clone was observed a few times. The chain combines TRBV6-6 with TRBJ1-1, with TRBD1 as a possible D gene (6 bases). CDR1 MNHNY and CDR2 SVGAGI come from the germline V gene (reference sequence). The CDR3 extends over 13 amino acids. V shed 2 bases and J shed 4 bases, with 8 bases lying between them. CDR3 protein: CASSYPGVTEAFF. Written as DNA, the CDR3 is TGTGCCAGCAGTTACCCAGGGGTCACTGAAGCTTTCTTT.

The chain combines TRBV7-2 with TRBJ2-4; D ambiguous. There are 14 residues in the CDR3. Germline lookup yields CDR1 SGHTA and CDR2 FQGNSA. V was cut by 5 bases and J by 0 bases, with 8 bases left in between. CDR3 residues: CASSPRRAKNIQYF. The DNA for the CDR3 is TGTGCCAGCAGCCCCCGGAGAGCCAAAAACATTCAGTACTTC.

The chain employs TRBV9 and TRBJ1-4, with D unclear. Trimming removed 4 bases at V and 7 bases at J, with 17 bases between. CDR1 is SGDLS, CDR2 YYNGEE, per germline. This CDR3 has 15 amino acids. The CDR3 DNA reads TGTGCCAGCAGCCCTAGTGGTTCCCTGGGTGAAAAACTGTTTTTT. Amino acid sequence: CASSPSGSLGEKLFF.

This chain links TRBV4-1 with TRBJ2-4, with 9 bases lining up with TRBD2. The CDR3 covers 15 residues. V trimming: 4 bases; J trimming: 5 bases; junction bases outside the gene matches: 6. Germline lookup yields CDR1 MGHRA and CDR2 YSYEKL. In nucleotides, the CDR3 is TGCGCCAGCAGCCTGGGCGGGGGGGTTGAAAACATTCAGTACTTC. It encodes CASSLGGGVENIQYF.

This sequence joins TRBV15 and TRBJ2-2; possible D gene TRBD1, 6 bases. CDR3 length: 15 residues. The V and J ends lost 4 bases and 0 bases respectively, with 9 bases between them. Per the germline V gene, CDR1 is LNHNV and CDR2 is YYDKDF (reference sequence). The CDR3 DNA follows: TGTGCCACCAGCACCGGACAGACGAACACCGGGGAGCTGTTTTTT. This translates into CATSTGQTNTGELFF.

In its sample, this clone is medium-sized (0.01 to 0.1%). The genes are TRBV19 and TRBJ2-7; D call uncertain. Germline-derived CDR1 and CDR2 are LNHDA and SQIVND (reference sequence). The germline V and J ends were trimmed by 3 bases and 2 bases, with 14 bases remaining between them. The CDR3 consists of 15 residues. The CDR3 DNA follows: TGTGCCAGTAGTATGATTGACGGCGAGGCCTACGAGCAGTACTTC. Translating gives CASSMIDGEAYEQYF.

The CDR3 nucleotides are TGTGCCACCAGCAAGACTAGCGGGGCCACAGATACGCAGTATTTT. It yields the protein CATSKTSGATDTQYF. This chain connects TRBV15 to TRBJ2-3; 11 bases are shared with TRBD2. The germline V gene has CDR1 LNHNV and CDR2 YYDKDF (reference sequence). V shed 4 bases and J 2 bases; nucleotides not matched to a gene: 2. The CDR3 length is 15 residues.

This chain connects TRBV9 to TRBJ1-2; TRBD1 aligns across 7 bases. Germline-derived CDR1 and CDR2 are SGDLS and YYNGEE. Germline trimming cut 2 bases from V and 4 bases from J; bases unmatched to any gene: 5. This CDR3 has 14 residues. As DNA, the CDR3 is TGTGCCAGCAGCGTCGAGGGGGCAAGCTATGGCTACACCTTC. As protein: CASSVEGASYGYTF.

The chain links TRBV7-8 to TRBJ2-7; possibly TRBD1 for D (5 bases). The V gene lost 5 bases and the J gene lost 2 bases, with 16 bases spanning the gap. The CDR3 loop spans 15 amino acids. The germline gives CDR1 SGHVS, CDR2 FQNEAQ. CDR3 protein: CASSPDRLFTYEQYF. The CDR3 DNA is TGTGCCAGCAGCCCAGACAGACTTTTCACCTACGAGCAGTACTTC.

The chain links TRBV13 to TRBJ2-7; 9 bases match TRBD1. V was clipped by 4 bases and J by 2 bases; unmatched bases: 9. CDR1 PRHDT and CDR2 FYEKMQ come from the germline V gene (reference sequence). The CDR3 is 16 residues long. This chain's CDR3 is CASSSRQGESPYEQYF. The CDR3, as DNA: TGTGCCAGCAGCTCCCGACAGGGGGAGAGCCCCTACGAGCAGTACTTC.

V gene TRBV13 combines with J gene TRBJ2-3, with 8 positions matching TRBD1. Germline CDR1 is PRHDT and CDR2 is FYEKMQ (reference sequence). Trimming at V came to 5 bases and at J to 0 bases, leaving 10 bases not matched to a gene. The CDR3 sequence is 17 residues long. CDR3 bases: TGTGCCAGCAGCCCCTTGACCGGGACAGGAAGCACAGATACGCAGTATTTT. Its protein product is CASSPLTGTGSTDTQYF.

The CDR3 spells CSVGLGTGAEGNYGYTF. The DNA of the CDR3 is TGCAGCGTTGGACTAGGGACAGGGGCTGAGGGAAACTATGGCTACACCTTC. The rearrangement links TRBV29-1 to TRBJ1-2; 10 bases align to TRBD1. CDR1 is SQVTM, CDR2 ANQGSEA, per germline. This CDR3 is built from 17 residues. The junction had 13 bases not matched to a gene; V was cut back by 4 bases and J by 2 bases.

The rearrangement joins TRBV29-1 to TRBJ1-2; D unresolved. CDR3 length equals 13 residues. Germline CDR1 SQVTM, CDR2 ANQGSEA. Trimming removed 4 bases at V and 0 bases at J, with 9 bases between. The CDR3 sequence: CSVVDLANYGYTF. Here the CDR3 DNA reads TGCAGCGTTGTAGATTTAGCTAACTATGGCTACACCTTC.

The V and J genes are TRBV9 and TRBJ2-1; 12 positions agree with TRBD2. Germline assignment: CDR1 SGDLS and CDR2 YYNGEE. The CDR3 consists of 16 residues. J was trimmed by 10 bases and V by 0 bases; bases with no gene match: 8. The CDR3 coding sequence is TGTGCCAGCAGCGTAGCGGGGCTAGCGGGGGGGCAAGAGCAGTTCTTC. This gives the protein CASSVAGLAGGQEQFF.

The sample holds one count of this clone. The V call is TRBV5-4, the J call TRBJ2-1; 9 positions agree with TRBD2. This CDR3 region has 14 residues. V was pared by 4 bases and J by 10 bases, with 9 bases of the junction left unmatched. CDR1 and CDR2 from the germline V gene are SGHNT and YYREEE (reference sequence). This CDR3 reads CASSPAGGHAEQFF. CDR3 sequence (DNA): TGTGCCAGCAGCCCAGCGGGGGGCCACGCAGAGCAGTTCTTC.

The V and J genes are TRBV29-1 and TRBJ2-3, with D perhaps TRBD1 (5 bases). This CDR3 spans 15 amino acids. V was shortened by 1 base and J by 0 bases, with 11 bases between the two germline ends. Per germline, CDR1 SQVTM and CDR2 ANQGSEA. CDR3 loop: CSVEGGSLSTDTQYF. The DNA for the CDR3 is TGCAGCGTTGAAGGGGGCTCCCTTAGCACAGATACGCAGTATTTT.

This clone was found once. The rearrangement uses TRBV18 and TRBJ1-5; D gene uncertain. The ends were cut back, 3 bases at V and 7 bases at J, with 10 bases in the middle. Germline CDR1 KGHSH, CDR2 LQKENI. The CDR3 is 13 amino acids. The CDR3 DNA sequence: TGTGCCAGCTCACCCTTTTCCGTGCAGCCCCAGCATTTT. As protein: CASSPFSVQPQHF.

This chain joins TRBV6-5 and TRBJ2-4, with 11 bases fitting TRBD1. Trimming removed 7 bases from V and 7 bases from J; junction bases left unmatched: 6. The CDR3 is 14 residues long. Germline CDR1 and CDR2: MNHEY and SVGAGI. The CDR3 DNA reads TGTGCCAGCACCGGACAGGGGGCTTATAACATTCAGTACTTC. Translated, it gives CASTGQGAYNIQYF.

The CDR3 DNA reads TGTGCCAGCCAGACAGCCGGAGGGACTGAAGCTTTCTTT. This translates into CASQTAGGTEAFF. This chain links TRBV27 with TRBJ1-1, with a tentative D call TRBD1 (5 bases). V gave up 8 bases and J gave up 5 bases, with 15 bases separating them. The CDR3 has 13 residues. Germline V gene sequence: CDR1 MNHEY, CDR2 SMNVEV (reference sequence).

This clone was found a few times. The chain employs TRBV6-1 and TRBJ2-7; 13 nucleotides agree with TRBD2. Trimming cost V 8 bases and J 0 bases; bases outside gene matches: 4. The CDR3 is 15 residues long. The germline V gene has CDR1 MNHNS and CDR2 SASEGT. CDR3 nucleotides: TGTGCCAGCCTAGGACTAGCGGGGGCCTCCTACGAGCAGTACTTC. Translated, it gives CASLGLAGASYEQYF.

The V and J genes are TRBV15 and TRBJ2-4, with D possibly matching TRBD1 (6 bases). This CDR3 region has 16 residues. Trimming stripped 1 base from V and 3 bases from J, with 13 bases between. Looked up from germline, CDR1 is LNHNV and CDR2 is YYDKDF (reference sequence). This chain's CDR3 is CATSRVEQGYKNIQYF. CDR3 in DNA: TGTGCCACCAGCAGAGTTGAACAGGGATACAAAAACATTCAGTACTTC.